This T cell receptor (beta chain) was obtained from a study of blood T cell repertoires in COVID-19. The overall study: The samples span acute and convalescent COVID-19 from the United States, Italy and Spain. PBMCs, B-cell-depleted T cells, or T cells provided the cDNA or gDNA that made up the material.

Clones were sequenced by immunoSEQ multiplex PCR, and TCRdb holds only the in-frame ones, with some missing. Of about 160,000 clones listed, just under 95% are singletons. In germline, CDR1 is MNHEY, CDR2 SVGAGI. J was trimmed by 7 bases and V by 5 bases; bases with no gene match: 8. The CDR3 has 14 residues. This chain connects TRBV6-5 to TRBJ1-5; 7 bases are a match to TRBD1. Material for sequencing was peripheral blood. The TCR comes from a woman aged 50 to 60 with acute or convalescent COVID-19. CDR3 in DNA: TGTGCCAGCAGTAATCAGGGGGTAAGGCAGCCCCAGCATTTT. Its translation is CASSNQGVRQPQHF.